Listed below are T cell receptor beta chains from one sample, sequenced in a study of blood T cell repertoires in COVID-19. TCRdb's table, derived via immunoSEQ multiplex PCR, lists solely in-frame clones and lacks some. Of 25,000 to 30,000 clones in the sample, approximately 80% are singletons; the top ten hold approximately 47%. Sequenced: peripheral blood. All receptors come from a woman in her sixties or seventies with acute or convalescent COVID-19. Both conserved end residues are part of each CDR3. D genes are given only for firm matches. Clone size is given for some rows only: seen once, a few or many times, or a class if the clone is expanded.

j_call: TRBJ2-7
d_call: TRBD2
v_call: TRBV29-1
clone_size: .
cdr3_aa: CSTLLAGGPNEQYF
cdr3_nt: TGCAGCACACTACTAGCGGGGGGGCCAAACGAGCAGTACTTC

j_call: TRBJ2-1
d_call: .
v_call: TRBV11-2
clone_size: .
cdr3_aa: CASSLGGVYNEQFF
cdr3_nt: TGTGCCAGCAGCTTAGGGGGGGTCTACAATGAGCAGTTCTTC

j_call: TRBJ1-1
d_call: TRBD1
v_call: TRBV28
clone_size: .
cdr3_aa: CASSFATGWITVDTEAFF
cdr3_nt: TGTGCCAGCAGTTTCGCGACAGGGTGGATAACGGTCGACACTGAAGCTTTCTTT

j_call: TRBJ1-5
d_call: TRBD1
v_call: TRBV28
clone_size: .
cdr3_aa: CASSYGTANQPQHF
cdr3_nt: TGTGCCAGCAGTTATGGGACAGCGAATCAGCCCCAGCATTTT

j_call: TRBJ1-6
d_call: TRBD1
v_call: TRBV9
clone_size: few
cdr3_aa: CASSPGTGYSPLHF
cdr3_nt: TGTGCCAGCAGCCCTGGGACAGGGTATTCACCCCTCCACTTT

j_call: TRBJ1-5
d_call: TRBD1
v_call: TRBV24-1
clone_size: .
cdr3_aa: CATSDRQGRNQPQHF
cdr3_nt: TGTGCCACCAGTGATAGACAGGGGAGAAATCAGCCCCAGCATTTT

j_call: TRBJ2-7
d_call: TRBD2
v_call: TRBV7-6
clone_size: once
cdr3_aa: CASSPGTKSSYEQYF
cdr3_nt: TGTGCCAGCAGCCCCGGGACTAAGAGCTCCTACGAGCAGTACTTC

j_call: TRBJ2-2
d_call: .
v_call: TRBV30
clone_size: .
cdr3_aa: CAWRRRSGAGELFF
cdr3_nt: TGTGCCTGGAGACGGCGCTCGGGGGCCGGGGAGCTGTTTTTT

j_call: TRBJ2-3
d_call: .
v_call: TRBV10-3
clone_size: .
cdr3_aa: CAISDLQDTDTQYF
cdr3_nt: TGTGCCATCAGTGATCTTCAGGACACAGATACGCAGTATTTT

j_call: TRBJ2-7
d_call: TRBD2
v_call: TRBV24-1
clone_size: .
cdr3_aa: CATSDRLAGVYEQYF
cdr3_nt: TGTGCCACCAGTGATCGACTAGCGGGAGTATACGAGCAGTACTTC

j_call: TRBJ2-1
d_call: TRBD2
v_call: TRBV4-1
clone_size: few
cdr3_aa: CASSPTLGSAGGTPNEQFF
cdr3_nt: TGCGCCAGCAGCCCGACCTTGGGTAGCGCGGGGGGAACCCCCAATGAGCAGTTCTTC

j_call: TRBJ2-1
d_call: TRBD1
v_call: TRBV19
clone_size: .
cdr3_aa: CASTLDRGYNEQFF
cdr3_nt: TGTGCCAGTACTCTCGACAGGGGATACAATGAGCAGTTCTTC

j_call: TRBJ2-2
d_call: TRBD2
v_call: TRBV25-1
clone_size: .
cdr3_aa: CASKRENTGELFF
cdr3_nt: TGTGCCAGCAAGCGGGAGAACACCGGGGAGCTGTTTTTT

j_call: TRBJ2-1
d_call: TRBD2
v_call: TRBV5-1
clone_size: .
cdr3_aa: CASSRKREGREQFF
cdr3_nt: TGCGCCAGCAGCCGAAAGCGGGAGGGAAGGGAGCAGTTCTTC

j_call: TRBJ1-5
d_call: TRBD1
v_call: TRBV2
clone_size: .
cdr3_aa: CATLYRTGQGDQPQHF
cdr3_nt: TGTGCCACCCTTTATCGGACAGGGCAAGGTGATCAGCCCCAGCATTTT